The rows below give T cell receptor beta chains drawn from one sample of a study of graft-versus-host responses after intestinal transplantation. The protocol was immunoSEQ multiplex PCR, while the TCRdb copy is restricted to in-frame clones and leaves out a portion. The sample lists some 55,000 clones, roughly nine tenths occurring once. The source material was PBMCs, sampled around 95 weeks after intestinal transplant. These receptors came from a human patient who received an intestinal transplant, so some T cells may come from the graft donor. Each CDR3 is given with its conserved first and last residue. Each record gives: J gene, V gene, clone size, CDR3 length, D gene, CDR3 protein, CDR3 DNA. D genes are given only for firm matches. Clone sizes are given selectively: once, few, many, or a class where the clone is expanded.

>TRBJ1-3|TRBV7-3|.|14|.
CASSSGQPGNTIYF
TGTGCCAGCAGCTCCGGACAGCCTGGAAACACCATATATTTT
>TRBJ1-1|TRBV10-3|once|13|.
CAISEASNTEAFF
TGTGCCATCAGTGAGGCCTCGAACACTGAAGCTTTCTTT
>TRBJ2-7|TRBV19|.|12|.
CASRGLVGEQYF
TGTGCCAGTAGAGGCCTAGTAGGCGAGCAGTACTTC
>TRBJ1-2|TRBV19|.|14|.
CASSPRRDLRGYTF
TGTGCCAGTAGTCCTCGGAGGGATTTGCGCGGCTACACCTTC
>TRBJ2-1|TRBV5-4|.|14|TRBD2
CASSFERGYNEQFF
TGTGCCAGCAGCTTTGAGCGGGGTTACAATGAGCAGTTCTTC
>TRBJ2-2|TRBV5-1|medium-sized|14|.
CASSTEGGTGELFF
TGCGCCAGCAGCACGGAGGGGGGCACCGGGGAGCTGTTTTTT
>TRBJ2-7|TRBV14|.|15|.
CASSLGGYGSYEQYF
TGTGCCAGCAGCCTAGGGGGTTACGGCTCCTACGAGCAGTACTTC
>TRBJ1-1|TRBV10-3|few|13|.
CAINEGRNTEAFF
TGTGCCATTAATGAAGGTCGGAACACTGAAGCTTTCTTT
>TRBJ2-1|TRBV27|.|13|.
CASSSGTDNEQFF
TGTGCCAGCAGTTCCGGGACCGACAATGAGCAGTTCTTC
>TRBJ2-3|TRBV10-3|once|12|.
CAISESSDTQYF
TGTGCCATCAGTGAGAGCTCAGATACGCAGTATTTT
>TRBJ2-5|TRBV10-2|.|14|TRBD2
CAAGTSGGQETQYF
TGCGCTGCAGGGACTAGCGGGGGACAAGAGACCCAGTACTTC
>TRBJ1-2|TRBV4-1|.|17|TRBD1
CASSQVFRDSTFYGYTF
TGCGCCAGCAGCCAAGTATTCCGGGACAGTACTTTCTATGGCTACACCTTC
>TRBJ2-7|TRBV5-1|.|15|.
CASSLGGGAAYEQYF
TGCGCCAGCAGCTTGGGTGGTGGGGCTGCATACGAGCAGTACTTC
>TRBJ2-7|TRBV15|.|14|TRBD1
CATSGDRGLREQYF
TGTGCCACCAGCGGGGACAGGGGGCTAAGGGAGCAGTACTTC
>TRBJ1-1|TRBV7-9|.|15|.
CASSLVAAWETEAFF
TGTGCCAGCAGCTTGGTCGCAGCGTGGGAAACTGAAGCTTTCTTT
>TRBJ2-7|TRBV7-9|.|13|.
CASSLGARDEQYF
TGTGCCAGCAGCTTAGGGGCCCGGGACGAGCAGTACTTC
>TRBJ2-5|TRBV7-9|.|17|TRBD1
CASSLARGGGWQETQYF
TGTGCCAGCAGCTTAGCGCGAGGGGGCGGGTGGCAAGAGACCCAGTACTTC
>TRBJ1-1|TRBV7-9|once|10|.
CASSLTGAFF
TGTGCCAGCAGCTTAACCGGAGCTTTCTTT
>TRBJ1-1|TRBV2|.|14|.
CASSFNGLNTEAFF
TGTGCCAGCAGTTTTAATGGTCTGAACACTGAAGCTTTCTTT
>TRBJ1-5|TRBV19|.|14|.
CASSLQGGNQPQHF
TGTGCCAGTAGTTTACAGGGTGGCAATCAGCCCCAGCATTTT
>TRBJ1-1|TRBV25-1|.|17|.
CASSEGFGTERNTEAFF
TGTGCCAGCAGTGAGGGTTTCGGGACGGAAAGGAACACTGAAGCTTTCTTT
>TRBJ1-2|TRBV28|.|16|TRBD1
CASSLQGTAVLYGYTF
TGTGCCAGCAGTCTACAGGGGACCGCCGTCCTCTATGGCTACACCTTC
>TRBJ2-3|TRBV9|.|16|TRBD2
CASSVDVAGGRDTQYF
TGTGCCAGCAGCGTAGATGTAGCGGGGGGGCGAGATACGCAGTATTTT
>TRBJ1-2|TRBV7-9|.|14|.
CASSPPLESYGYTF
TGTGCCAGCAGCCCCCCACTAGAATCCTATGGCTACACCTTC
>TRBJ2-3|TRBV25-1|.|15|TRBD2
CASSESASGGDTQYF
TGTGCCAGCAGTGAATCGGCTAGCGGGGGAGATACGCAGTATTTT
>TRBJ2-1|TRBV4-2|.|15|TRBD1
CASSQETGGGNEQFF
TGTGCCAGCAGCCAAGAGACAGGGGGGGGCAATGAGCAGTTCTTC
>TRBJ1-1|TRBV18|.|12|.
CASSPPMAEAFF
TGTGCCAGCTCACCCCCCATGGCTGAAGCTTTCTTT
>TRBJ2-1|TRBV18|.|16|TRBD2
CASSPDRRGGVDEQFF
TGTGCCAGCTCACCAGATCGGCGGGGGGGCGTGGATGAGCAGTTCTTC
>TRBJ1-2|TRBV13|.|13|TRBD1
CASSFRQGHGYTF
TGTGCCAGCAGCTTCCGACAGGGACATGGCTACACCTTC
>TRBJ1-5|TRBV19|.|20|TRBD1
CASSTPWDRGKDMGNQPQHF
TGTGCCAGTAGTACGCCCTGGGACAGGGGAAAGGATATGGGCAATCAGCCCCAGCATTTT
>TRBJ1-3|TRBV10-3|.|14|.
CAIPGPSSGNTIYF
TGTGCCATCCCAGGCCCTAGCTCTGGAAACACCATATATTTT
>TRBJ1-4|TRBV7-9|once|17|TRBD1
CASSLGGTGATNEKLFF
TGTGCCAGCAGCTTAGGAGGGACAGGAGCAACTAATGAAAAACTGTTTTTT
>TRBJ2-5|TRBV11-2|.|18|TRBD1
CASSLFRVRDRGEETQYF
TGTGCCAGCAGCTTATTCCGCGTTCGGGACAGGGGGGAAGAGACCCAGTACTTC
>TRBJ2-7|TRBV4-1|.|16|.
CASSQDWAGRSYEQYF
TGCGCCAGCAGCCAAGATTGGGCAGGGAGATCCTACGAGCAGTACTTC
>TRBJ2-1|TRBV11-2|.|16|.
CASSLEIVGGNHEQFF
TGTGCCAGCAGCTTAGAGATCGTTGGGGGGAACCATGAGCAGTTCTTC
>TRBJ2-3|TRBV5-1|.|14|.
CASSFTQQTDTQYF
TGCGCCAGCAGCTTCACCCAGCAAACAGATACGCAGTATTTT
>TRBJ2-5|TRBV4-2|once|16|TRBD2
CASSQDLSSGGETQYF
TGTGCCAGCAGCCAAGATCTGTCTAGCGGGGGGGAGACCCAGTACTTC
>TRBJ2-5|TRBV7-7|.|14|.
CASSLGGLGETQYF
TGTGCCAGCAGCTTAGGGGGTCTAGGAGAGACCCAGTACTTC
>TRBJ2-1|TRBV30|.|15|.
CAWSVLLWSYNEQFF
TGTGCCTGGAGTGTACTCTTATGGTCTTACAATGAGCAGTTCTTC
>TRBJ2-5|TRBV5-4|.|16|TRBD2
CASSLGGTSGEETQYF
TGTGCCAGCAGCTTAGGTGGGACTAGCGGGGAGGAGACCCAGTACTTC
>TRBJ1-2|TRBV5-6|.|14|TRBD1
CASSLGQGNYGYTF
TGTGCCAGCAGCTTGGGACAGGGGAACTATGGCTACACCTTC
>TRBJ2-1|TRBV5-6|.|15|.
CASSWDVSSYNEQFF
TGTGCCAGCAGTTGGGACGTTAGCTCCTACAATGAGCAGTTCTTC
>TRBJ2-1|TRBV6-1|.|14|.
CASSDRGSYNEQFF
TGTGCCAGCAGTGACAGGGGCTCCTACAATGAGCAGTTCTTC
>TRBJ1-1|TRBV6-1|.|13|.
CASSVWWGTEAFF
TGTGCCAGCAGTGTTTGGTGGGGGACTGAAGCTTTCTTT
>TRBJ2-1|TRBV18|.|18|TRBD1
CASSPQDRGRLSYNEQFF
TGTGCCAGCTCACCACAGGACAGGGGGCGTTTATCCTACAATGAGCAGTTCTTC
>TRBJ2-5|TRBV9|.|15|.
CASSPPPVAGETQYF
TGTGCCAGCAGCCCTCCCCCGGTGGCGGGAGAGACCCAGTACTTC
>TRBJ2-7|TRBV5-1|.|15|.
CASSSTGTLGYEQYF
TGCGCCAGCAGCTCGACCGGGACACTAGGTTACGAGCAGTACTTC
>TRBJ2-3|TRBV5-1|.|15|.
CASSLDGVGPDTQYF
TGCGCCAGCAGCTTGGACGGGGTTGGGCCAGATACGCAGTATTTT
>TRBJ1-5|TRBV4-1|.|15|.
CASSQSGTFNQPQHF
TGCGCCAGCAGCCAATCCGGGACTTTTAATCAGCCCCAGCATTTT
>TRBJ1-6|TRBV4-1|few|15|TRBD1
CASSQARTGGSPLHF
TGCGCCAGCAGCCAAGCCAGGACAGGGGGATCACCCCTCCACTTT
>TRBJ2-4|TRBV5-1|.|15|.
CASSPTDSRKNIQYF
TGCGCCAGCAGCCCGACGGACAGTAGAAAAAACATTCAGTACTTC